This T cell receptor beta chain was captured by sequencing in a study of tumor-infiltrating lymphocytes in oesophageal squamous cell carcinoma. TCRdb reprocessed the PCR reads with MiXCR, giving one entry per CDR3 protein. The table shows some 10,000 distinct CDR3 sequences, with 55% to 75% occurring only once. This CDR3 comprises 16 residues. Germline lookup yields CDR1 SGHTA and CDR2 FQGTGA. Trimming took 2 bases from V and 6 from J; bases not matched to a gene: 4. This clonotype is hyperexpanded by share. V usage is TRBV7-3 and J usage is TRBJ2-1, with 13 bases matching TRBD2. The source material was esophageal tumor tissue. The clonotype comes from a female donor with esophageal squamous cell carcinoma. CDR3 amino acids: CASSLSWTSGGNEQFF. The DNA for the CDR3 is TGTGCCAGCAGCTTATCCTGGACTAGCGGGGGCAATGAGCAGTTCTTC.